Sequencing of this T cell receptor beta chain was carried out in a study of PD-1 blockade in classical Hodgkin lymphoma. Study-wide results and limits: Relative to healthy donors, newly diagnosed patients reportedly had lower baseline TCR diversity, which was reported as lower still in relapsed/refractory patients. Reasons behind the repertoire differences stay unclear, perhaps disease activity or earlier therapy. Complete responders possessed baseline diversity comparable to newly diagnosed patients.

The protocol was immunoSEQ multiplex PCR, while the TCRdb copy is restricted to in-frame clones and leaves out a portion. This table holds just under 100,000 clones, approximately 80% found once. This CDR3 has 13 amino acids. Losses at the gene ends were 4 bases for V and 5 bases for J; bases not matched to a gene: 5. Germline CDR1 is SGHNT and CDR2 is YYREEE (reference sequence). All the patients suffered relapse after autologous stem cell transplantation, and brentuximab vedotin exposure differed. Progressive disease, partial response or complete response was each patient's best response. This clone was detected only a few times. What it binds is unknown.

Sequencing was performed on peripheral blood mononuclear cells (PBMCs), taken at baseline. V usage is TRBV5-4 and J usage is TRBJ1-1; TRBD1 agrees at 7 bases. The receptor was isolated from a human donor with classical Hodgkin lymphoma. CDR3: CASSNRGGTEAFF. The CDR3, as DNA: TGTGCCAGCAGCAACAGGGGCGGGACTGAAGCTTTCTTT.